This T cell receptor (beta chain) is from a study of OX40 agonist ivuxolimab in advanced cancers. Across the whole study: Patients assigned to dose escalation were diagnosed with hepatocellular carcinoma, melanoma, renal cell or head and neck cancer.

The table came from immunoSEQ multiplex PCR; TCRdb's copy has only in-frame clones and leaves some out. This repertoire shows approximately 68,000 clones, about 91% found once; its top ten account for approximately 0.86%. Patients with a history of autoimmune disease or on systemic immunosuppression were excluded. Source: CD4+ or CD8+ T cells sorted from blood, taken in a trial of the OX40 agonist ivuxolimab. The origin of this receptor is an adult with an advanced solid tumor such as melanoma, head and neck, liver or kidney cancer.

The CDR3 nucleotides are TGTGCCAGTAGCATAAGGACAGGGTGGTACGAGCAGTACTTC. This encodes CASSIRTGWYEQYF. The rearrangement uses TRBV19 and TRBJ2-7; 8 positions match TRBD1. J gave up 4 bases and V 6 bases, and 8 bases lay outside the gene matches. The CDR3 has 14 residues. CDR1 is LNHDA, CDR2 SQIVND, per germline (reference sequence). Filled out from reference TRBV19 and TRBJ2-7, the complete variable domain reads DGGITQSPKYLFRKEGQNVTLSCEQNLNHDAMYWYRQDPGQGLRLIYYSQIVNDFQKGDIAEGYSVSREKKESFPLTVTSAQKNPTAFYLCASSIRTGWYEQYFGPGTRLTVT.